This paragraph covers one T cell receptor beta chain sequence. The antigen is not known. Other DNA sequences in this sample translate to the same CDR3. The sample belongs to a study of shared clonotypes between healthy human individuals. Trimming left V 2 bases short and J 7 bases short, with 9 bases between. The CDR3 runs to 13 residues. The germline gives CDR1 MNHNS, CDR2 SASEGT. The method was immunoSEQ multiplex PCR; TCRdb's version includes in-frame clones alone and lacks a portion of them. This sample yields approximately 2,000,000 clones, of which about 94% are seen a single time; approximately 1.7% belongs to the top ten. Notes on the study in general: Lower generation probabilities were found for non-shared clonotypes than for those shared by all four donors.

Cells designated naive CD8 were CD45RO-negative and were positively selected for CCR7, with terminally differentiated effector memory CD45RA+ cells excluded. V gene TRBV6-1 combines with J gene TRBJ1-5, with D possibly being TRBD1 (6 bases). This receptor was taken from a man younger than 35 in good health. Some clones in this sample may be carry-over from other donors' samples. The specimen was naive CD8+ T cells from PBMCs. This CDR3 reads CASSEWGGQPQHF. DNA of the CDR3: TGTGCCAGCAGTGAATGGGGGGGCCAGCCCCAGCATTTT.